This is a list of T cell receptor beta chains from one sample in a study of cytomegalovirus exposure and HLA in healthy donors. Sequenced by immunoSEQ multiplex PCR; TCRdb stores in-frame clones only, minus some. This repertoire includes 150,000 to 200,000 clones. The material sequenced was PBMCs. Receptors were obtained from a woman younger than 30 in good health and CMV-seropositive. Each CDR3 is given with its conserved first and last residue. D genes are given only for firm matches.

d_call | j_call | v_call | cdr3_aa | cdr3_nt
TRBD2 | TRBJ2-1 | TRBV5-1 | CASRPTSGGAQEQFF | TGCGCCAGCAGGCCGACTAGCGGGGGGGCCCAGGAGCAGTTCTTC
NA | TRBJ1-5 | TRBV9 | CASSTTGSNQPQHF | TGTGCCAGCAGCACTACAGGGAGCAATCAGCCCCAGCATTTT
TRBD1 | TRBJ1-4 | TRBV18 | CASSPGTGREKLFF | TGTGCCAGCTCCCCCGGGACAGGGAGAGAAAAACTGTTTTTT
TRBD1 | TRBJ1-2 | TRBV5-1 | CASSLPGQGGGYTF | TGCGCCAGCAGCTTGCCGGGACAGGGTGGGGGCTACACCTTC
NA | TRBJ1-2 | TRBV2 | CASSEASGWYGYTF | TGTGCCAGCAGTGAAGCTTCAGGGTGGTATGGCTACACCTTC
TRBD2 | TRBJ2-5 | TRBV6-5 | CASSGTETSGGYF | TGTGCCAGCAGCGGCACGGAGACTAGCGGGGGGTACTTC
NA | TRBJ1-2 | TRBV6-1 | CASSEGLNQGYTF | TGTGCCAGCAGTGAAGGCCTCAACCAGGGCTACACCTTC
TRBD2 | TRBJ2-1 | TRBV5-1 | CASSLAGLVYNEQFF | TGCGCCAGCAGCTTGGCCGGACTAGTCTACAATGAGCAGTTCTTC
NA | TRBJ1-1 | TRBV18 | CASSPEAGRDAFF | TGTGCCAGCTCACCTGAGGCAGGGAGGGATGCTTTCTTT
NA | TRBJ2-3 | TRBV7-3 | CASSSRVADTQYF | TGTGCCAGCAGCTCCAGGGTAGCAGATACGCAGTATTTT
NA | TRBJ1-2 | TRBV7-9 | CASSLVASPYGYTF | TGTGCCAGCAGCCTAGTGGCCTCACCCTATGGCTACACCTTC
NA | TRBJ2-5 | TRBV11-2 | CASTAAPGAPPQETQYF | TGTGCCAGCACCGCGGCCCCGGGAGCCCCACCTCAAGAGACCCAGTACTTC
TRBD1 | TRBJ1-2 | TRBV6-5 | CASRERTGFYGYTF | TGTGCCAGCAGGGAGAGGACAGGGTTTTATGGCTACACCTTC
TRBD1 | TRBJ1-4 | TRBV2 | CASSWTGINEKLFF | TGTGCCAGCAGCTGGACAGGAATTAATGAAAAACTGTTTTTT
TRBD1 | TRBJ1-2 | TRBV5-1 | CASSWTGLGGYTF | TGCGCCAGCAGCTGGACAGGGTTGGGGGGCTACACCTTC
TRBD1 | TRBJ2-2 | TRBV4-1 | CASSPTGVETGELFF | TGCGCCAGCAGCCCGACAGGGGTTGAAACCGGGGAGCTGTTTTTT
TRBD1 | TRBJ1-4 | TRBV27 | CASKPLWTGDFVRLFF | TGTGCCAGCAAACCTCTCTGGACAGGGGATTTCGTACGACTGTTTTTT
TRBD1 | TRBJ2-2 | TRBV5-4 | CASSSGTGLSPFF | TGTGCCAGCAGCTCCGGGACAGGCCTCTCGCCGTTTTTT
TRBD1 | TRBJ2-2 | TRBV11-2 | CASSRIQGANTGELFF | TGTGCCAGCAGCCGGATACAGGGGGCTAACACCGGGGAGCTGTTTTTT
TRBD1 | TRBJ2-7 | TRBV20-1 | CSASTGDEQYF | TGCAGTGCTAGTACAGGGGACGAGCAGTACTTC
TRBD2 | TRBJ2-3 | TRBV30 | CAWSVSGRNTQYF | TGTGCCTGGAGTGTGAGCGGGAGGAATACGCAGTATTTT
TRBD1 | TRBJ2-3 | TRBV19 | CASRRQGRPGTSTDTQYF | TGTGCCAGTAGGAGACAGGGCCGACCCGGCACTAGCACAGATACGCAGTATTTT
NA | TRBJ2-7 | TRBV2 | CASGRGLLYEQYF | TGTGCCAGCGGGCGGGGTCTCCTCTACGAGCAGTACTTC
NA | TRBJ2-7 | TRBV7-2 | CASSLAVVPPSGEQYF | TGTGCCAGCAGCTTAGCGGTCGTCCCTCCCTCCGGGGAGCAGTACTTC
NA | TRBJ1-5 | TRBV2 | CASSVSAGGNQPQHF | TGTGCCAGCAGTGTTTCGGCAGGGGGCAATCAGCCCCAGCATTTT
NA | TRBJ2-7 | TRBV5-1 | CASSLDRDSYEQYF | TGCGCCAGCAGCTTGGACCGGGACTCCTACGAGCAGTACTTC
NA | TRBJ1-4 | TRBV27 | CASTDRTPDEKLFF | TGTGCCAGCACCGACAGGACCCCCGATGAAAAACTGTTTTTT
NA | TRBJ2-5 | TRBV5-6 | CASSARTRGYQETQYF | TGTGCCAGCAGCGCCAGGACTAGGGGGTACCAAGAGACCCAGTACTTC
TRBD2 | TRBJ2-5 | TRBV4-2 | CASSQDSGGGHETQYF | TGTGCCAGCAGCCAAGATAGCGGGGGAGGACACGAGACCCAGTACTTC
TRBD2 | TRBJ2-3 | TRBV13 | CASSETSGEGQDTQYF | TGTGCCAGCAGCGAGACTAGCGGGGAAGGACAAGATACGCAGTATTTT
NA | TRBJ2-5 | TRBV28 | CASTGRTAFQETQYF | TGTGCCAGCACCGGGCGGACAGCCTTCCAAGAGACCCAGTACTTC
TRBD1 | TRBJ2-1 | TRBV5-1 | CASSLGNLAGGYEQFF | TGCGCCAGCAGCTTAGGTAATTTGGCAGGGGGCTATGAGCAGTTCTTC
TRBD1 | TRBJ1-2 | TRBV29-1 | CSVGGTGDNYGYTF | TGCAGCGTTGGCGGGACAGGCGATAACTATGGCTACACCTTC
TRBD1 | TRBJ2-7 | TRBV4-3 | CASSQEGQASGEQYF | TGCGCCAGCAGCCAAGAGGGACAGGCTTCCGGCGAGCAGTACTTC
TRBD1 | TRBJ1-4 | TRBV2 | CASGGQVIFGEKLFF | TGTGCCAGCGGGGGACAGGTTATTTTTGGTGAAAAACTGTTTTTT
TRBD1 | TRBJ2-6 | TRBV9 | CASSPYRTGSGSGANVLTF | TGTGCCAGCAGCCCGTATAGGACAGGGAGTGGATCTGGGGCCAACGTCCTGACTTTC
TRBD2 | TRBJ2-1 | TRBV18 | CASSRNPGTSDVEQFF | TGTGCCAGCTCACGGAACCCCGGGACTAGTGACGTTGAGCAGTTCTTC
TRBD1 | TRBJ2-3 | TRBV5-1 | CASSLEGQGPDTQYF | TGCGCCAGCAGCTTGGAAGGACAGGGCCCAGATACGCAGTATTTT
TRBD1 | TRBJ1-1 | TRBV4-3 | CASRQGPNTEAFF | TGCGCCAGCAGACAGGGGCCGAACACTGAAGCTTTCTTT
TRBD1 | TRBJ2-3 | TRBV18 | CASSPWTGDTQYF | TGTGCCAGCTCACCCTGGACAGGGGATACGCAGTATTTT
NA | TRBJ2-5 | TRBV4-1 | CASSQRGTQETQYF | TGCGCCAGCAGCCAACGGGGAACCCAAGAGACCCAGTACTTC